The 22 T cell receptor beta chains given below trace back to one sample, sequenced in a study of cytomegalovirus exposure and HLA in healthy donors. Primers for the PCR totalled 60 Vbeta and 13 Jbeta. The assay was immunoSEQ multiplex PCR, and TCRdb's table has in-frame clones only and misses some. The sample records about 190,000 clones, roughly 80% being singletons. Sequencing was performed on PBMCs. Receptors were obtained from a man between 50 and 59 years old in good health and CMV-seronegative.

The V and J genes are TRBV21-1 and TRBJ1-5; TRBD1 was called by the table and not checked on the DNA. TRBV21-1 is a pseudogene locus. This CDR3 is built from 16 residues. Here the CDR3 DNA reads TGTGCCAGCAGCAAGGCCGGGACAGAACTCAATCAGCCCCAGCATTTT. Its protein is CASSKAGTELNQPQHF.

J is TRBJ2-1 and V is TRBV14, with D hard to call. The V end was cut by 0 bases, the J end by 7 bases, with 13 bases between. Germline V gene sequence: CDR1 SGHDN, CDR2 FVKESK. CDR3 size: 15 residues. The CDR3 sequence: CASSQDYQEWNEQFF. The DNA for the CDR3 is TGTGCCAGCAGCCAAGATTATCAGGAATGGAATGAGCAGTTCTTC.

The chain has TRBV18 and TRBJ2-2, with D maybe TRBD1 (6 bases). The CDR3 sequence is 17 residues long. In germline, CDR1 is KGHSH, CDR2 LQKENI. V lost 8 bases and J lost 1, with 20 bases in between. This chain's CDR3 is CASTMLTGTQNTGELFF. The CDR3 region has the DNA TGTGCCAGCACGATGCTGACCGGGACACAGAACACCGGGGAGCTGTTTTTT.

The chain carries TRBV5-1 and TRBJ1-2; 8 positions match TRBD1. CDR1 SGHRS and CDR2 YFSETQ come from the germline V gene. The CDR3 has 15 residues. The V segment lost 4 bases and the J segment 2 bases; nucleotides outside the gene matches: 7. The CDR3 loop reads CASSRDRPANYGYTF. The CDR3 region has the DNA TGCGCCAGCAGCCGGGACAGGCCGGCGAACTATGGCTACACCTTC.

V gene TRBV4-3 combines with J gene TRBJ2-1, with 11 bases that match TRBD2. The CDR3 is made up of 15 amino acids. Germline V gene sequence: CDR1 LGHNA, CDR2 YSLEER. With 3 bases clipped from V and 7 bases from J, the junction kept 5 bases outside the gene matches. CDR3 DNA sequence: TGCGCCAGCAGCCATTTAGCGGGGGGGCAGAATGAGCAGTTCTTC. The encoded protein is CASSHLAGGQNEQFF.

The genes are TRBV29-1 and TRBJ2-7; D is perhaps TRBD2 (6 bases). CDR1 and CDR2 from the germline V gene are SQVTM and ANQGSEA. The ends were cut back, 4 bases at V and 4 bases at J, with 14 bases in the middle. CDR3 length: 13 amino acids. The chain's CDR3 is CSVGYGGTYEQYF. The CDR3 DNA follows: TGCAGCGTTGGGTACGGGGGAACTTACGAGCAGTACTTC.

This chain links TRBV4-1 with TRBJ1-6, with 9 bases matching TRBD1. This CDR3 contains 15 residues. The germline V gene encodes CDR1 MGHRA and CDR2 YSYEKL. The V gene end was trimmed by 0 bases and the J gene end by 6 bases; junction bases not matched to a gene: 0. The DNA of the CDR3 is TGCGCCAGCAGCCAAGAGGGACAGGGTAATTCACCCCTCCACTTT. Translating it yields CASSQEGQGNSPLHF.

The chain recombines TRBV28 with TRBJ2-7; 7 bases are a match to TRBD2. J lost 6 bases, V lost 6 bases, and 5 bases had no gene match. This CDR3 contains 12 residues. The germline V gene encodes CDR1 MDHEN and CDR2 SYDVKM. CDR3 sequence: CASSGGFGEQYF. Written as DNA, the CDR3 is TGTGCCAGCAGCGGGGGGTTTGGCGAGCAGTACTTC.

The chain carries TRBV2 and TRBJ1-2, with D tentatively TRBD1 (5 bases). The CDR3 sequence is 12 residues long. The V end was cut by 4 bases, the J end by 7 bases, with 10 bases between. Germline CDR1 SNHLY, CDR2 FYNNEI. The CDR3 sequence is CASSVGAAGYTF. CDR3 nucleotides: TGTGCCAGCAGTGTTGGGGCGGCTGGCTACACCTTC.

The chain is built from TRBV2 and TRBJ1-3, with a possible D match to TRBD1 (5 bases). Trimming removed 4 bases from V and 0 bases from J, with 13 bases in between. Looked up from germline, CDR1 is SNHLY and CDR2 is FYNNEI. The CDR3 contains 16 residues. The CDR3 DNA follows: TGTGCCAGCAGTGGACCAGGGACTAACTCTGGAAACACCATATATTTT. Its protein is CASSGPGTNSGNTIYF.

V and J are TRBV9 and TRBJ1-6; TRBD1 matches 7 bases. V shed 0 bases and J 8 bases; nucleotides not matched to a gene: 5. This CDR3 is built from 15 residues. Looked up from germline, CDR1 is SGDLS and CDR2 is YYNGEE. The CDR3, as DNA: TGTGCCAGCAGCGTAGACAGGGGAAGGTATTCACCCCTCCACTTT. Translation: CASSVDRGRYSPLHF.

The chain carries TRBV6-6 and TRBJ1-6, with D uncertain. Germline lookup yields CDR1 MNHNY and CDR2 SVGAGI (reference sequence). CDR3 length: 14 amino acids. The V gene lost 10 bases and the J gene lost 9 bases, with 19 bases spanning the gap. CDR3 loop: CATSGGGPISPLHF. In nucleotides, the CDR3 is TGTGCCACCTCCGGTGGAGGGCCGATTTCACCCCTCCACTTT.

V gene TRBV2 combines with J gene TRBJ2-7; 9 nucleotides align to TRBD2. V lost 7 bases and J lost 7; bases outside the gene matches: 14. Germline V CDR1 and CDR2: SNHLY, FYNNEI. This CDR3 is built from 15 residues. CDR3 sequence: CASTPLAGGEGEQYF. CDR3 sequence (DNA): TGTGCCAGCACTCCTCTCGCGGGGGGGGAGGGGGAGCAGTACTTC.

Concerning this clone: The germline gene is not matched at one end of the junction; a read error may be the cause. The V and J genes are TRBV25-1 and TRBJ2-6; possible D gene TRBD2, 6 bases. From germline, CDR1 is MGHDK and CDR2 SYGVNS. CDR3 length equals 15 residues. CDR3 nucleotides: TGTGCCAGCAGTGGAAAGGGTGGCGGGGCCAGCGTCCTGACTTTC. It yields the protein CASSGKGGGASVLTF.

This sequence joins TRBV14 and TRBJ1-2; TRBD1 is a possible D gene (5 bases). The CDR3 length is 13 residues. CDR1 and CDR2 (germline): SGHDN, FVKESK. The V end lost 3 bases, the J end lost 3 bases, and 8 bases lay between the germline ends. CDR3: CASSHDRYYGYTF. The CDR3 DNA sequence: TGTGCCAGCAGCCACGACAGATACTATGGCTACACCTTC.

This sequence joins TRBV5-1 and TRBJ1-1; perhaps TRBD1 as D (5 bases). V was clipped by 0 bases and J by 1 base, with 10 bases between them. CDR3 length: 15 residues. From germline, CDR1 is SGHRS and CDR2 YFSETQ. CDR3 residues: CASSLGVRANTEAFF. CDR3 DNA sequence: TGCGCCAGCAGCTTGGGAGTCAGGGCGAACACTGAAGCTTTCTTT.

The chain recombines TRBV7-2 with TRBJ2-7; the D gene is possibly TRBD1 (5 bases). The CDR3 is 14 amino acids. Germline V gene sequence: CDR1 SGHTA, CDR2 FQGNSA. The germline V and J ends were trimmed by 2 bases and 0 bases, with 8 bases remaining between them. The CDR3 nucleotides are TGTGCCAGCAGCTTACCCAGGGACTCCTACGAGCAGTACTTC. Its protein is CASSLPRDSYEQYF.

The V gene is TRBV6-6, the J gene TRBJ2-7, with D possibly TRBD2 on 5 matching bases. The CDR3 is 14 residues long. Trimming shortened V by 5 bases and J by 3 bases, and 14 bases separated the two germline ends. The germline gives CDR1 MNHNY, CDR2 SVGAGI (reference sequence). The CDR3 reads CASSPEGNYYEQYF. CDR3 DNA sequence: TGTGCCAGCAGTCCCGAGGGTAACTACTACGAGCAGTACTTC.

The DNA for the CDR3 is TGTGCCAGCAGCTCCCGCGGCAGGGTGAACACTGAAGCTTTCTTT. As protein: CASSSRGRVNTEAFF. The J gene is TRBJ1-1, the V gene TRBV7-9; D is perhaps TRBD1 (5 bases). Germline V gene sequence: CDR1 SEHNR, CDR2 FQNEAQ (reference sequence). V lost 4 bases and J lost 0, with 12 bases in between. The length of the CDR3 is 15 residues.

The rearrangement uses TRBV5-5 and TRBJ2-2; D unresolved. The CDR3 totals 14 residues. The germline CDR1 and CDR2 sequences are SGHKS and YYEKEE (reference sequence). V dropped 0 bases and J dropped 6 bases, with 9 bases sitting between them. The CDR3 is CASSLGGFAGELFF. CDR3 coding DNA: TGTGCCAGCAGCTTGGGAGGTTTTGCCGGGGAGCTGTTTTTT.

The chain joins TRBV30 to TRBJ2-7, with D unresolved. Germline V gene data show CDR1 as GTSNPN and CDR2 as SVGIG (reference sequence). The V gene lost 0 bases and the J gene lost 7 bases, with 7 bases spanning the gap. CDR3 size: 11 residues. The CDR3 bases are TGTGCCTGGAGTGTGGGCGCGGAGCAGTACTTC. Its protein product is CAWSVGAEQYF.

The gene calls are TRBV29-1 and TRBJ2-5; D is uncertain. Looked up from germline, CDR1 is SQVTM and CDR2 is ANQGSEA. The CDR3 runs 12 residues. V was trimmed by 3 bases and J by 5 bases, leaving 10 bases between them. The CDR3 nucleotides are TGCAGCGTTGACGACTCGCTGGAGACCCAGTACTTC. Translated, it gives CSVDDSLETQYF. Complete variable domain (other parts from reference TRBV29-1 and TRBJ2-5): SAVISQKPSRDICQRGTSLTIQCQVDSQVTMMFWYRQQPGQSLTLIATANQGSEATYESGFVIDKFPISRPNLTFSTLTVSNMSPEDSSIYLCSVDDSLETQYFGPGTRLLVL.